A single sample is the source of the 31 T cell receptor beta chains below, sequenced in a study of T cell responses to AZD1222 COVID-19 vaccine. TCRdb's copy holds only in-frame clones and misses some; the assay was immunoSEQ multiplex PCR. This table holds about 73,000 clones, 75% to 90% found once. The specimen comprised peripheral blood, sampled 28 days after the second AZD1222 dose. These receptors were taken from an adult who received the AZD1222 COVID-19 vaccine.

This clone was counted a single time. The chain has TRBV5-1 and TRBJ2-3, with a weak D call TRBD1 (6 bases). Germline V lookup: CDR1 SGHRS, CDR2 YFSETQ. V lost 7 bases to trimming and J lost 6 bases, with 12 bases between them. CDR3 length: 12 amino acids. Written as DNA, the CDR3 is TGCGCCAGCTCCCAGGGGAGTGATACGCAGTATTTT. Its protein is CASSQGSDTQYF.

CDR3 residues: CASRDRGGSPLHF. DNA of the CDR3: TGTGCCAGTAGGGATCGAGGGGGTTCACCCCTCCACTTT. The rearrangement links TRBV19 to TRBJ1-6, with D perhaps matching TRBD1 (6 bases). The V gene's germline CDR1 is LNHDA and CDR2 SQIVND (reference sequence). The CDR3 has 13 amino acids. Trimming took 6 bases from V and 9 from J, leaving 12 bases between them.

The gene calls are TRBV19 and TRBJ1-1, with TRBD1 identical over 10 bases. Germline loops: CDR1 LNHDA, CDR2 SQIVND (reference sequence). Losses at the gene ends were 6 bases for V and 11 bases for J; bases not matched to a gene: 6. This CDR3 is 12 amino acids long. The CDR3 spells CASSDRGLWAFF. The CDR3 coding sequence is TGTGCCAGTAGCGACAGGGGGCTCTGGGCTTTCTTT.

The genes are TRBV3-1 (or the pseudogene TRBV3-2) and TRBJ1-2, with D possibly TRBD1 on 5 matching bases. This CDR3 is 14 amino acids long. The V end lost 3 bases, the J end lost 5 bases, and 13 bases lay between the germline ends. CDR1 and CDR2 (germline): LGHDT, YNNKEL (reference sequence). The DNA for the CDR3 is TGTGCCAGCAGCCACGCGGGGGAAGGATATGGCTACACCTTC. Protein sequence: CASSHAGEGYGYTF.

The J gene is TRBJ1-1, the V gene TRBV7-9; perhaps TRBD1 as D (5 bases). The CDR3 contains 14 residues. Trimming left V 1 base short and J 1 base short, with 7 bases between. Germline values: CDR1 SEHNR, CDR2 FQNEAQ (reference sequence). DNA for the CDR3: TGTGCCAGCAGCTTAGAGGGGACGAACACTGAAGCTTTCTTT. Its translation is CASSLEGTNTEAFF. The full variable domain, rest sourced from reference TRBV7-9 and TRBJ1-1, is DTGVSQNPRHKITKRGQNVTFRCDPISEHNRLYWYRQTLGQGPEFLTYFQNEAQLEKSRLLSDRFSAERPKGSFSTLEIQRTEQGDSAMYLCASSLEGTNTEAFFGQGTRLTVV.

The chain combines TRBV7-2 with TRBJ1-4; TRBD1 matches at 7 bases. CDR3 length equals 14 residues. From germline, CDR1 is SGHTA and CDR2 FQGNSA. V was clipped by 5 bases and J by 4 bases; unmatched bases: 4. This CDR3 reads CASSRGDSNEKLFF. The CDR3 bases are TGTGCCAGCAGCCGCGGGGACAGTAATGAAAAACTGTTTTTT.

The V and J genes are TRBV30 and TRBJ1-1, with a weak D call TRBD1 (6 bases). The CDR3 runs to 13 residues. CDR1 and CDR2 (germline): GTSNPN, SVGIG (reference sequence). V shed 2 bases and J shed 1 base, with 8 bases lying between them. The CDR3 sequence: CAWSSGANTEAFF. The CDR3 nucleotides are TGTGCCTGGAGTTCGGGGGCGAACACTGAAGCTTTCTTT.

This clone came up a few times. The rearrangement links TRBV6-5 to TRBJ2-7; 9 nucleotides align to TRBD1. The V and J ends lost 6 bases and 3 bases, in that order; junction bases with no gene match: 6. CDR1 MNHEY and CDR2 SVGAGI come from the germline V gene. This CDR3 region has 14 residues. The CDR3 region has the DNA TGTGCCAGCAGAAGACAGGGGGTTTACTACGAGCAGTACTTC. Encoded protein: CASRRQGVYYEQYF.

The chain combines TRBV10-1 with TRBJ2-7; 9 nucleotides agree with TRBD1. Germline V lookup: CDR1 WNHNN, CDR2 SYGVQD (reference sequence). This CDR3 has 14 amino acids. The V and J ends lost 6 bases and 2 bases, in that order; junction bases with no gene match: 5. The CDR3 sequence: CASRGTGMAYEQYV. The CDR3 region has the DNA TGCGCCAGCAGGGGGACAGGGATGGCCTACGAGCAGTACGTC.

The rearrangement links TRBV29-1 to TRBJ2-7; TRBD1 might be the D (5 bases). The CDR3 extends over 12 amino acids. V was trimmed by 1 base and J by 7 bases, leaving 11 bases between them. The germline V gene has CDR1 SQVTM and CDR2 ANQGSEA. The CDR3 DNA is TGCAGCGTTGAAGGTCTCCACAGGGAGCAGTACGTC. Translation: CSVEGLHREQYV.

This chain connects TRBV5-1 to TRBJ2-3; TRBD2 matches at 12 bases. The V gene's germline CDR1 is SGHRS and CDR2 YFSETQ. After removal of 4 bases from V and 5 bases from J, the junction contained 8 bases not matched to a gene. The CDR3 runs to 16 residues. CDR3 sequence reads: CASSPRTSGVGDTQYF. As DNA, the CDR3 is TGCGCCAGCAGCCCACGGACTAGCGGGGTTGGAGATACGCAGTATTTT.

This clone has just a few counts. The J gene is TRBJ1-2, the V gene TRBV11-2; 8 nucleotides line up with TRBD1. Germline V CDR1 and CDR2: SGHAT, FQNNGV. With 4 bases clipped from V and 3 bases from J, the junction kept 16 bases outside the gene matches. The CDR3 has 18 residues. CDR3 loop: CASSSLKSQGARDYGYTF. The CDR3, as DNA: TGTGCCAGCAGCTCACTAAAGTCTCAGGGGGCCCGGGACTATGGCTACACCTTC.

This clone has just a few counts. J is TRBJ1-4 and V is TRBV30; 7 bases map to TRBD1. The CDR3 has 14 residues. Germline CDR1 reads GTSNPN; CDR2 reads SVGIG (reference sequence). Trimming at V came to 5 bases and at J to 12 bases, leaving 15 bases not matched to a gene. CDR3 in amino acids: CAWHSGGAQRELFF. The CDR3 coding sequence is TGTGCCTGGCACTCAGGGGGGGCGCAGAGGGAACTGTTTTTT.

V and J are TRBV7-2 and TRBJ2-2, with 10 bases lining up with TRBD1. The V gene end was trimmed by 3 bases and the J gene end by 4 bases; junction bases not matched to a gene: 2. The CDR3 length is 15 residues. From germline, CDR1 is SGHTA and CDR2 FQGNSA. CDR3: CASSLRDRGTGELFF. The CDR3 coding sequence is TGTGCCAGCAGCTTGAGGGACAGGGGCACCGGGGAGCTGTTTTTT.

J is TRBJ2-1 and V is TRBV2; 7 bases fit TRBD1. V lost 11 bases and J lost 2; bases outside the gene matches: 12. Germline V lookup: CDR1 SNHLY, CDR2 FYNNEI. CDR3 size: 15 residues. The CDR3 nucleotides are TGTGCCGGAGCGACCGGGACAGCAACCTACAATGAGCAGTTCTTC. It encodes CAGATGTATYNEQFF. The full variable domain, rest sourced from reference TRBV2 and TRBJ2-1, is EPEVTQTPSHQVTQMGQEVILRCVPISNHLYFYWYRQILGQKVEFLVSFYNNEISEKSEIFDDQFSVERPDGSNFTLKIRSTKLEDSAMYFCAGATGTATYNEQFFGPGTRLTVL.

The chain is built from TRBV4-2 and TRBJ1-1; TRBD1 aligns across 10 bases. Germline CDR1 and CDR2: LGHNA and YNFKEQ. The CDR3 length is 14 residues. Trimming cost V 0 bases and J 11 bases; bases outside gene matches: 6. The DNA for the CDR3 is TGTGCCAGCAGCCAAGACCGGACAGGGGGTAGGGCTTTCTTT. Translated: CASSQDRTGGRAFF.

This sequence joins TRBV5-4 and TRBJ2-3; 9 bases match TRBD2. Germline V CDR1 and CDR2: SGHNT, YYREEE (reference sequence). V was clipped by 4 bases and J by 4 bases; unmatched bases: 13. The CDR3 consists of 17 residues. For the CDR3, the DNA is TGTGCCAGCAGCCCTATGTGGGCCCGCGGGGGGGCAGATACGCAGTATTTT. Encoded protein: CASSPMWARGGADTQYF.

The gene calls are TRBV19 and TRBJ1-1, with 7 bases identical to TRBD1. Germline values: CDR1 LNHDA, CDR2 SQIVND (reference sequence). With 8 bases clipped from V and 1 base from J, the junction kept 7 bases outside the gene matches. This CDR3 spans 14 amino acids. The chain's CDR3 is CASGRDSSNTEAFF. CDR3 nucleotides: TGTGCCAGTGGAAGGGACAGTTCGAACACTGAAGCTTTCTTT.

J is TRBJ1-5 and V is TRBV5-5; 7 bases fit TRBD1. Looked up from germline, CDR1 is SGHKS and CDR2 is YYEKEE (reference sequence). Losses at the gene ends were 5 bases for V and 4 bases for J; bases not matched to a gene: 9. The CDR3 is made up of 15 amino acids. CDR3 region: CASRPDYRGNQPQHF. The CDR3 DNA reads as TGTGCCAGCAGACCCGACTACAGGGGAAATCAGCCCCAGCATTTT.

The genes are TRBV7-2 and TRBJ1-1; TRBD1 might be the D (5 bases). The V end was cut by 0 bases, the J end by 5 bases, with 16 bases between. CDR3 length: 16 residues. The germline V gene has CDR1 SGHTA and CDR2 FQGNSA. In DNA, the CDR3 is TGTGCCAGCAGCTTAGCGGCGGGGCCCCCACTAACTGAAGCTTTCTTT. Translating it yields CASSLAAGPPLTEAFF.

The chain combines TRBV7-6 with TRBJ2-7; D gene unclear. The CDR3 has 13 amino acids. The germline gives CDR1 SGHVS, CDR2 FNYEAQ. Trimming took 2 bases from V and 2 from J, leaving 7 bases between them. In DNA form, the CDR3 reads TGTGCCAGCAGCTTATACAGAACCTACGAGCAGTACTTC. This codes for CASSLYRTYEQYF.

V and J are TRBV5-1 and TRBJ1-2; tentative D call: TRBD1 (6 bases). The germline V gene has CDR1 SGHRS and CDR2 YFSETQ. The V end lost 0 bases, the J end lost 4 bases, and 13 bases lay between the germline ends. CDR3 length: 15 amino acids. The CDR3 protein is CASSLEGGTAYGYTF. The CDR3 DNA reads TGCGCCAGCAGCTTGGAGGGGGGAACAGCCTATGGCTACACCTTC.

This chain connects TRBV18 to TRBJ2-2; TRBD1 matches at 7 bases. The CDR3 consists of 17 residues. Trimming cost V 5 bases and J 6 bases; bases outside gene matches: 15. The germline CDR1 and CDR2 sequences are KGHSH and LQKENI. CDR3 region: CASSRDRDGGSAGELFF. The DNA of the CDR3 is TGTGCCAGCTCAAGAGACAGGGACGGCGGATCCGCCGGGGAGCTGTTTTTT.

The rearrangement links TRBV6-6 to TRBJ2-5, with D possibly being TRBD1 (5 bases). The CDR3 runs 16 residues. Germline loops: CDR1 MNHNY, CDR2 SVGAGI (reference sequence). Trimming removed 0 bases from V and 7 bases from J, with 18 bases in between. This CDR3 reads CASSYSVGPREVTQYF. The CDR3 nucleotides are TGTGCCAGCAGTTACTCAGTGGGGCCCCGTGAGGTGACCCAGTACTTC.

The gene calls are TRBV30 and TRBJ1-4; the match to TRBD1 covers 11 bases. J lost 8 bases, V lost 1 base, and 3 bases had no gene match. The CDR3 totals 14 residues. From germline, CDR1 is GTSNPN and CDR2 SVGIG (reference sequence). CDR3 sequence: CAWSEGTGGEKLFF. The CDR3 DNA reads TGTGCCTGGAGTGAAGGGACAGGGGGAGAAAAACTGTTTTTT.

The gene calls are TRBV2 and TRBJ1-2; maybe TRBD1 (6 bases). Germline V gene sequence: CDR1 SNHLY, CDR2 FYNNEI. Trimming stripped 4 bases from V and 2 bases from J, with 8 bases between. This CDR3 spans 13 amino acids. The DNA for the CDR3 is TGTGCCAGCAGTGGACAGGCCAACTATGGCTACACCTTC. It codes for CASSGQANYGYTF.

The chain employs TRBV28 and TRBJ1-5, with 7 bases fitting TRBD1. The junction had 9 bases not matched to a gene; V was cut back by 4 bases and J by 3 bases. Germline V gene lookup returns CDR1 MDHEN and CDR2 SYDVKM. The CDR3 totals 16 residues. Here the CDR3 reads CASSSTTGVINQPQHF. The CDR3 region has the DNA TGTGCCAGCAGTTCGACCACAGGGGTTATCAATCAGCCCCAGCATTTT.

The gene calls are TRBV28 and TRBJ1-2; TRBD1 might be the D (5 bases). The CDR3 is 12 amino acids. Trimming removed 4 bases at V and 8 bases at J, with 11 bases between. Germline V gives CDR1 MDHEN, CDR2 SYDVKM. CDR3 DNA: TGTGCCAGCAGTTCTCTGGGGACGGGCTACACCTTC. It codes for CASSSLGTGYTF.

The chain employs TRBV5-4 and TRBJ2-5, with TRBD1 matching over 7 bases. This CDR3 is 15 amino acids long. CDR1 and CDR2 (germline): SGHNT, YYREEE (reference sequence). The J segment lost 1 base and the V segment lost 1 base, leaving 4 bases of the junction unmatched. The CDR3 bases are TGTGCCAGCAGCTTGAGAGGGGGCATCCAAGAGACCCAGTACTTC. Its translation: CASSLRGGIQETQYF.

This CDR3 reads CASSYFRGNTGELFF. CDR3 DNA: TGTGCCAGCAGCTATTTCAGGGGGAACACCGGGGAGCTGTTTTTT. The rearrangement uses TRBV11-2 and TRBJ2-2, with a possible D match to TRBD1 (6 bases). The germline V gene encodes CDR1 SGHAT and CDR2 FQNNGV. The CDR3 covers 15 residues. V lost 4 bases and J lost 1, with 10 bases in between.

The V call is TRBV5-1, the J call TRBJ2-7, with 10 bases aligning to TRBD1. Germline CDR1 and CDR2: SGHRS and YFSETQ. The CDR3 consists of 16 residues. V lost 0 bases, J lost 3 bases, and 6 bases stayed unmatched. The CDR3 region has the DNA TGCGCCAGCAGCTTGGCCGTGGGACAGGGGATCTACGAGCAGTACTTC. The encoded protein is CASSLAVGQGIYEQYF.